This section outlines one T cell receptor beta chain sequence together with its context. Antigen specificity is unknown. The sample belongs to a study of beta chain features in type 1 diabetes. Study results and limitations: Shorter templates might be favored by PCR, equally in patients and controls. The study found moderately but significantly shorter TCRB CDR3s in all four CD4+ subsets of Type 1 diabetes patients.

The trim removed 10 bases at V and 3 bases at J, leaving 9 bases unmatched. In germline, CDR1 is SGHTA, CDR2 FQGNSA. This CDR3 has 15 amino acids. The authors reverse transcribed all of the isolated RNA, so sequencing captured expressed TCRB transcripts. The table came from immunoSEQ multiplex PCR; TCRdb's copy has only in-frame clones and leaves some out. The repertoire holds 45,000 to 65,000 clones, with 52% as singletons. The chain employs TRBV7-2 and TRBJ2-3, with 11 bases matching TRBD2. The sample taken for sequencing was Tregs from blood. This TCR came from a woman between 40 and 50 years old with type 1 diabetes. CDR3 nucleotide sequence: TGTGCCACGACTCCGGGACTAGCGGTGACAGATACGCAGTATTTT. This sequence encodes CATTPGLAVTDTQYF.